Included here is one TCR beta chain sequence, with context. The data were taken from a study of early T cells in non-severe SARS-CoV-2 infection. The V end lost 1 base, the J end lost 1 base, and 12 bases lay between the germline ends. Per germline, CDR1 SGHRS and CDR2 YFSETQ. The CDR3 is 16 residues long. TCRdb ran MiXCR on the 5' RACE reads and lists one entry per CDR3 protein. The table lists tens of thousands of distinct CDR3 sequences, around 20% of them singletons. The gene calls are TRBV5-1 and TRBJ1-3, with no clear D. This clonotype was sampled from an adult who was a healthcare worker with PCR-confirmed SARS-CoV-2 infection or an uninfected control (not recorded which). This sample comprised whole blood, obtained at baseline. CDR3 DNA: TGCGCCAGCAGCTTGAGAGAAGGGCAGTCTGGAAACACCATATATTTT. This gives the protein CASSLREGQSGNTIYF.